The 32 T cell receptor beta chains below all came from one sample that was sequenced in a study of T cell responses to AZD1222 COVID-19 vaccine. Sequenced by immunoSEQ multiplex PCR; TCRdb stores in-frame clones only, minus some. The sample comprises 95,000 to 100,000 clones, more than 70% of which are singletons, and 10% rests with the top ten. Sequencing was performed on peripheral blood, taken 28 days after the second AZD1222 dose. Source of these receptors: an adult who received the AZD1222 COVID-19 vaccine.

The chain has TRBV28 and TRBJ1-3, with D uncertain. Trimming took 1 base from V and 4 from J, leaving 14 bases between them. Germline V gene lookup returns CDR1 MDHEN and CDR2 SYDVKM. CDR3 length equals 16 residues. CDR3 in amino acids: CASSLSGRSRGNTIYF. The CDR3 nucleotides read TGTGCCAGCAGTTTATCAGGCCGCTCTCGAGGAAACACCATATATTTT.

The chain couples TRBV5-6 to TRBJ1-3; D uncertain. This CDR3 comprises 16 residues. Germline V gene lookup returns CDR1 SGHDT and CDR2 YYEEEE. V was pared by 0 bases and J by 0 bases, with 10 bases between. This CDR3 reads CASSLGGRSSGNTIYF. In DNA, the CDR3 is TGTGCCAGCAGCTTGGGCGGTCGATCCTCTGGAAACACCATATATTTT.

The gene calls are TRBV9 and TRBJ2-2; TRBD2 matches 9 bases. Germline CDR1 SGDLS, CDR2 YYNGEE. V shed 5 bases and J 3 bases; nucleotides not matched to a gene: 2. There are 14 residues in the CDR3. CDR3 amino acids: CASSSGGHTGELFF. The CDR3 nucleotides are TGTGCCAGCAGTAGCGGGGGTCACACCGGGGAGCTGTTTTTT.

The V gene is TRBV7-9, the J gene TRBJ1-2, with D perhaps TRBD1 (6 bases). Trimming stripped 5 bases from V and 6 bases from J, with 19 bases between. The CDR3 has 15 residues. Per the germline V gene, CDR1 is SEHNR and CDR2 is FQNEAQ (reference sequence). The CDR3 DNA reads TGTGCCAGCAGCAAGCCCGAGACAGGAAGGGATGGCTACACCTTC. This sequence encodes CASSKPETGRDGYTF.

The chain links TRBV29-1 to TRBJ1-5, with 8 bases that match TRBD1. The V and J ends lost 7 bases and 4 bases, in that order; junction bases with no gene match: 6. CDR1 is SQVTM and CDR2 is ANQGSEA in the germline V gene. The CDR3 sequence is 13 residues long. CDR3 nucleotide sequence: TGCAGCGCCGCGGACAGGGATAATCAGCCCCAGCATTTT. This sequence encodes CSAADRDNQPQHF.

This chain connects TRBV6-5 to TRBJ2-5, with 11 bases matching TRBD1. The trim removed 5 bases at V and 8 bases at J, leaving 4 bases unmatched. Germline V CDR1 and CDR2: MNHEY, SVGAGI. CDR3 size: 13 residues. The CDR3 sequence: CASSRDRGDTQYF. CDR3 nucleotides: TGTGCCAGCAGTAGGGACAGGGGGGATACCCAGTACTTC.

This sequence joins TRBV27 and TRBJ1-6; D is uncertain. Trimming pared 6 bases from V and 6 bases from J, leaving 12 bases between. This CDR3 comprises 14 residues. Germline V gives CDR1 MNHEY, CDR2 SMNVEV (reference sequence). The CDR3 sequence is CASRMRSPNSPLHF. The CDR3, as DNA: TGTGCCAGCAGAATGAGGTCACCTAATTCACCCCTCCACTTT.

V and J are TRBV5-3 and TRBJ2-7; possible D gene TRBD1, 6 bases. TRBV5-3 is treated as an ORF (open reading frame) with a function not yet certain. The CDR3 consists of 14 residues. V shed 5 bases and J shed 3 bases, with 15 bases lying between them. Written as DNA, the CDR3 is TGTGCCAGAAGAGTCTGGGGGCATAACTACGAGCAGTACTTC. This gives the protein CARRVWGHNYEQYF.

The chain recombines TRBV4-3 with TRBJ1-4; D is perhaps TRBD1 (5 bases). This CDR3 is 15 amino acids long. CDR1 is LGHNA, CDR2 YSLEER, per germline. Between the trimmed V and J ends, which lost 2 bases and 7 bases, there was a span of 14 bases. In DNA, the CDR3 is TGCGCCAGCAGCCAAACCGGGGGAGCGATTGAAAAACTGTTTTTT. Protein: CASSQTGGAIEKLFF.

The chain uses TRBV9 and TRBJ2-2; possibly TRBD1 for D (7 bases). CDR3 length: 16 residues. CDR1 SGDLS and CDR2 YYNGEE come from the germline V gene. Trimming took off 2 bases at V and 2 bases at J, with 13 bases between the two ends. CDR3 loop: CASSVGGQLNTGELFF. CDR3 DNA: TGTGCCAGCAGCGTGGGGGGACAGCTCAACACCGGGGAGCTGTTTTTT.

The chain uses TRBV5-1 and TRBJ2-5; the D gene is possibly TRBD2 (7 bases). CDR3 length equals 17 residues. Germline V CDR1 and CDR2: SGHRS, YFSETQ. V gave up 0 bases and J gave up 4 bases, with 19 bases separating them. The CDR3, as DNA: TGCGCCAGCAGCTTGGGGCCCGGGGGGCGGATCGGAGAGACCCAGTACTTC. Translating it yields CASSLGPGGRIGETQYF.

V is TRBV6-5 and J is TRBJ1-1; D call uncertain. Looked up from germline, CDR1 is MNHEY and CDR2 is SVGAGI. The CDR3 consists of 12 residues. V was cut by 6 bases and J by 1 base, with 6 bases left in between. CDR3 sequence reads: CASRRQNTEAFF. CDR3 DNA: TGTGCCAGCAGGCGACAGAACACTGAAGCTTTCTTT.

V usage is TRBV24-1 and J usage is TRBJ2-3; possibly TRBD1 for D (5 bases). V shed 4 bases and J shed 6 bases, with 10 bases lying between them. Germline V CDR1 and CDR2: KGHDR, SFDVKD. The CDR3 runs 13 residues. The CDR3 region is CATSDPGFDTQYF. The CDR3 DNA reads as TGTGCCACCAGTGACCCAGGGTTTGATACGCAGTATTTT.

This chain connects TRBV6-6 to TRBJ1-4, with TRBD1 identical over 7 bases. The CDR3 consists of 13 residues. The germline V gene has CDR1 MNHNY and CDR2 SVGAGI (reference sequence). V was pared by 4 bases and J by 8 bases, with 4 bases of the junction left unmatched. The CDR3 region is CASSSRTGEKLFF. In nucleotides, the CDR3 is TGTGCCAGCAGTTCCCGGACAGGAGAAAAACTGTTTTTT.

This sequence joins TRBV7-6 and TRBJ1-1; tentative D call: TRBD1 (5 bases). CDR3 size: 13 residues. V was cut by 1 base and J by 12 bases, with 15 bases left in between. CDR1 and CDR2 (germline): SGHVS, FNYEAQ. The CDR3: CASSLDEGKEPFF. The DNA for the CDR3 is TGTGCCAGCAGCTTAGATGAGGGGAAGGAGCCTTTCTTT.

This clone has more than one count but fewer than ten. The chain employs TRBV2 and TRBJ1-1; 7 bases map to TRBD1. The CDR3 totals 16 residues. CDR1 and CDR2 from the germline V gene are SNHLY and FYNNEI. Unmatched junction bases numbered 12, after V lost 7 bases and J lost 1 base. The chain's CDR3 is CASNQNRGHGNTEAFF. The CDR3 coding sequence is TGTGCCAGCAATCAAAACAGGGGACACGGGAACACTGAAGCTTTCTTT.

CDR3 protein: CASSLARLVSTDTQYF. In DNA, the CDR3 is TGTGCCAGCAGCTTAGCGAGACTAGTAAGCACAGATACGCAGTATTTT. The chain uses TRBV11-2 and TRBJ2-3, with TRBD2 as a possible D gene (6 bases). Germline V gene lookup returns CDR1 SGHAT and CDR2 FQNNGV. The CDR3 spans 16 residues. Trimming shortened V by 1 base and J by 0 bases, and 11 bases separated the two germline ends.

This rearrangement joins TRBV29-1 to TRBJ2-5, with TRBD1 matching 11 bases. This CDR3 spans 17 amino acids. Germline CDR1 and CDR2: SQVTM and ANQGSEA. The V segment lost 1 base and the J segment 5 bases; nucleotides outside the gene matches: 12. CDR3 region: CSVEVLWGQGERETQYF. The DNA for the CDR3 is TGCAGCGTTGAAGTTCTTTGGGGACAGGGGGAGAGGGAGACCCAGTACTTC.

The chain recombines TRBV27 with TRBJ1-6, with D hard to call. CDR1 is MNHEY, CDR2 SMNVEV, per germline (reference sequence). Trimming cost V 6 bases and J 5 bases, with 11 bases left between them. The CDR3 contains 14 residues. The CDR3 loop reads CASRSRRNNSPLHF. Written as DNA, the CDR3 is TGTGCCAGCAGATCCCGCAGAAATAATTCACCCCTCCACTTT.

This chain joins TRBV29-1 and TRBJ2-7; 10 nucleotides agree with TRBD2. This CDR3 region has 15 residues. CDR1 and CDR2 (germline): SQVTM, ANQGSEA. Losses at the gene ends were 1 base for V and 6 bases for J; bases not matched to a gene: 9. The CDR3 is CSVEGPSGRAGEQYF. The CDR3 DNA follows: TGCAGCGTTGAAGGCCCGAGCGGGAGGGCCGGCGAGCAGTACTTC.

The chain employs TRBV11-2 and TRBJ2-2; D may match TRBD1 or TRBD2 (6 bases each). V was trimmed by 7 bases and J by 3 bases, leaving 15 bases between them. From germline, CDR1 is SGHAT and CDR2 FQNNGV. The CDR3 is 15 amino acids. The CDR3 reads CASNRGLDYTGELFF. For the CDR3, the DNA is TGTGCCAGCAACCGGGGGCTGGATTACACCGGGGAGCTGTTTTTT.

The rearrangement uses TRBV5-5 and TRBJ1-5; 7 bases align to TRBD1. The germline V gene has CDR1 SGHKS and CDR2 YYEKEE (reference sequence). The junction had 2 bases not matched to a gene; V was cut back by 0 bases and J by 2 bases. This CDR3 has 15 residues. The CDR3 protein is CASSLEGAGNQPQHF. The CDR3 DNA is TGTGCCAGCAGCTTGGAGGGGGCCGGCAATCAGCCCCAGCATTTT.

V and J are TRBV27 and TRBJ1-1; D is ambiguous. The CDR3 spans 14 residues. CDR1 MNHEY and CDR2 SMNVEV come from the germline V gene (reference sequence). Trimming cost V 2 bases and J 3 bases, with 10 bases left between them. This CDR3 reads CASSLTMGDTEAFF. The CDR3 region has the DNA TGTGCCAGCAGTTTAACTATGGGAGACACTGAAGCTTTCTTT.

V is TRBV27 and J is TRBJ1-1, with D perhaps TRBD1 (6 bases). Germline V gene sequence: CDR1 MNHEY, CDR2 SMNVEV (reference sequence). V lost 4 bases to trimming and J lost 6 bases, with 18 bases between them. CDR3 length: 15 residues. The CDR3 sequence: CASSSYQGLIAEAFF. The DNA of the CDR3 is TGTGCCAGCAGTTCGTATCAGGGGCTGATCGCTGAAGCTTTCTTT.

The chain carries TRBV11-1 and TRBJ1-5; 7 bases line up with TRBD1. The trim removed 1 base at V and 6 bases at J, leaving 3 bases unmatched. This CDR3 is built from 14 residues. Germline values: CDR1 SGHAT, CDR2 FQDESV (reference sequence). CDR3 amino acids: CASSLEGAVQPQHF. The CDR3 DNA is TGTGCCAGCAGCTTAGAGGGGGCGGTTCAGCCCCAGCATTTT.

The chain combines TRBV7-8 with TRBJ1-5; 8 bases agree with TRBD1. This CDR3 is 17 amino acids long. Trimming took 5 bases from V and 1 from J; bases not matched to a gene: 10. Per germline, CDR1 SGHVS and CDR2 FQNEAQ. The CDR3 sequence is CASSPAWTGSSNQPQHF. DNA for the CDR3: TGTGCCAGCAGCCCGGCTTGGACAGGGTCGAGCAATCAGCCCCAGCATTTT.

This clone was seen more than once but under ten times. The rearrangement uses TRBV11-2 and TRBJ2-7; TRBD2 agrees at 10 bases. From germline, CDR1 is SGHAT and CDR2 FQNNGV. V lost 7 bases, J lost 1 base, and 7 bases stayed unmatched. The CDR3 is 15 amino acids. In DNA, the CDR3 is TGTGCCAGCAAGCCAAGGACTAGCGGATCCTACGAGCAGTACTTC. It translates to CASKPRTSGSYEQYF.

Here the CDR3 DNA reads TGCGCCAGCAGCTTGAACTTAGCGGGAGGGGTCACCGGGGAGCTGTTTTTT. Translated: CASSLNLAGGVTGELFF. This chain links TRBV5-1 with TRBJ2-2; 11 nucleotides line up with TRBD2. Germline assignment: CDR1 SGHRS and CDR2 YFSETQ. Trimming at V came to 1 base and at J to 4 bases, leaving 6 bases not matched to a gene. The CDR3 extends over 17 amino acids.

This rearrangement joins TRBV28 to TRBJ2-3; TRBD1 might be the D (5 bases). The CDR3 sequence is 15 residues long. Germline CDR1 and CDR2: MDHEN and SYDVKM. With 3 bases removed from V and 1 base from J, the gap between germline ends came to 11 bases. CDR3 amino acids: CASSFVAGRTDTQYF. The CDR3 DNA reads TGTGCCAGCAGTTTCGTGGCAGGGCGCACAGATACGCAGTATTTT.

This rearrangement joins TRBV5-1 to TRBJ1-1, with a tentative D call TRBD1 (6 bases). The CDR3 spans 15 residues. V was shortened by 0 bases and J by 1 base, with 10 bases between the two germline ends. From germline, CDR1 is SGHRS and CDR2 YFSETQ. The CDR3 loop reads CASSLDGGGNTEAFF. The CDR3 bases are TGCGCCAGCAGCTTGGACGGGGGCGGGAACACTGAAGCTTTCTTT.

The chain recombines TRBV6-5 with TRBJ2-2, with TRBD1 matching over 8 bases. The CDR3 extends over 14 amino acids. V gave up 6 bases and J gave up 4 bases; unmatched junction bases: 4. From germline, CDR1 is MNHEY and CDR2 SVGAGI. The CDR3 sequence is CASRPGGRTGELFF. DNA for the CDR3: TGTGCCAGCAGACCAGGGGGCCGCACCGGGGAGCTGTTTTTT.

This clone has just one count. The chain uses TRBV19 and TRBJ2-3; 10 nucleotides agree with TRBD1. Looked up from germline, CDR1 is LNHDA and CDR2 is SQIVND (reference sequence). This CDR3 contains 16 residues. After removal of 9 bases from V and 5 bases from J, the junction contained 14 bases not matched to a gene. DNA for the CDR3: TGTGCCAGCAGCGACTCCCGGGACAGGGGACGAGATACGCAGTATTTT. Translating it yields CASSDSRDRGRDTQYF.